This T cell receptor beta chain appears in the sequencing data of a study of vaccination effects on CD4 cells after COVID-19 (dated 2022 in TCRdb). Regarding the study in general: Post-vaccine samples across the study were collected a median of 72 days after the second dose, with a range of 14 to 241. Cultures from other donors in the study were sequenced with the Oncomine TCR Beta short-read assay on an Illumina iSeq 100. In both COVID-19 convalescent patients and infection-naive vaccine recipients, the study compared SARS-CoV-2 spike-specific CD4+ TCR repertoires from before mRNA vaccination with those from after it. The full study included approximately nine COVID-19 convalescent patients and a few SARS-CoV-2-naive healthy vaccine recipients.

To note about this clone: Which antigen it targets is not known. No base-level quality is on record; no much larger clone is a single base apart.

Library creation used the immunoSEQ multiplex PCR assay. DNA from the cultured and isolated CD4+ T cells underwent TCR beta CDR3 sequencing. The authors' analysis ran thus. The analysis removed non-productive TCR sequences, trimmed reads to the CDR3 region, and retained only CDR3s that were 7 or more amino acids long. The MANAFEST web app was used to pick out antigen-specific clonotypes by comparing their expansion in peptide wells with that in reference cultures. To count as positive, a clone had to show expansion at FDR<0.05 compared with the reference and with all other wells, an odds ratio above 5, and a frequency above 0.1% in two replicate wells. A clonotype was defined as cross-reactive if the clonotype was significantly expanded both in SARS-CoV-2 spike wells and in at least one common cold coronavirus spike condition. CDR3 similarity was assessed by Levenshtein distance with the stringdist R package, and unrooted trees were built with ape in R 3.6.1. TCRdb re-hosts the immuneACCESS table, in-frame sequences only. Its copies lack some clones; in the studies checked, an unresolved V gene accounts for under half of them, and the cause for the rest is not known. Clonal size and the V and J genes are those of that table, whereas D and trimming came from the DNA. Present in this sample are fewer than 50,000 clones, approximately 82% of which were seen just once. Clones ranked in the top ten supply roughly 2% of the sample.

The ViraFEST assay stimulated PBMC with viral peptide pools and then used TCR sequencing to identify antigen-specific CD4+ T cell clonotypes by expansion. After more than nine days of culture, CD4+ T cells were isolated with the EasySep CD4+ T cell isolation kit. Participants received two doses of either the BNT162b2 or the mRNA-1273 mRNA SARS-CoV-2 vaccine. None of the healthy vaccine recipients had a prior SARS-CoV-2 infection, which was confirmed by nucleocapsid antibody tests that came back negative both before and after vaccination. About 2.2 million PBMC per well were cultured in IMDM with around 5% human AB serum, 10 IU/ml IL-2 and gentamicin, plus 10 ug/ml peptides. Half of the culture medium was replaced with fresh IL-2-containing medium on days 3 and 7. Each peptide stimulation condition was cultured in triplicate wells unless otherwise noted. PBMC were separated from whole blood using Ficoll-Paque Plus gradient centrifugation and were then either cryopreserved at -140C or used fresh. The overlapping peptide pools covered the spike proteins of SARS-CoV-2 and of the common cold coronaviruses HCoV-NL63, HCoV-OC43 and HCoV-229E. The QIAamp micro DNA kit was used to extract genomic DNA from the cultured CD4+ T cells.

What the study reported, not specific to this receptor: Only a small number of convalescent patients were included, and no early post-infection timepoints were available, which limited the study. Clones induced by infection and clones induced by vaccination both contracted markedly at late timepoints after vaccination, which fits with T cell responses waning over time. Among healthy vaccine recipients, nearly all vaccine-induced clones were SARS-CoV-2 mono-reactive, and just 1 of 255 was cross-reactive with common cold coronaviruses.

From the cysteine through the valine, the CDR3 covers 12 amino acids. Of all the DNA, just the CDR3 is kept, 36 bases in frame from base 1. Per the germline V gene, SGHTA is the CDR1 and FQGTGA is the CDR2. Cut back by 3 bases and 2 bases, the V and J ends lie 5 bases apart. Sequenced here: CD4+ T cells from PBMCs cultured with HCoV-NL63 spike peptides, sampled after COVID-19 vaccination. The cell subset or site label here, explained by the study, means: HCoV-NL63 spike overlapping peptide pool stimulation. The TCR originated in a human donor who received a COVID-19 vaccine. Some clones in this sample may be carry-over from other donors' samples. The rearranged chain carries TRBV7-3 and TRBJ2-7; the D gene cannot be named for sure. At the DNA level, the sequence is TGTGCCAGCAGCTTCCGAACCTACGAGCAGTACGTC. It encodes CASSFRTYEQYV.